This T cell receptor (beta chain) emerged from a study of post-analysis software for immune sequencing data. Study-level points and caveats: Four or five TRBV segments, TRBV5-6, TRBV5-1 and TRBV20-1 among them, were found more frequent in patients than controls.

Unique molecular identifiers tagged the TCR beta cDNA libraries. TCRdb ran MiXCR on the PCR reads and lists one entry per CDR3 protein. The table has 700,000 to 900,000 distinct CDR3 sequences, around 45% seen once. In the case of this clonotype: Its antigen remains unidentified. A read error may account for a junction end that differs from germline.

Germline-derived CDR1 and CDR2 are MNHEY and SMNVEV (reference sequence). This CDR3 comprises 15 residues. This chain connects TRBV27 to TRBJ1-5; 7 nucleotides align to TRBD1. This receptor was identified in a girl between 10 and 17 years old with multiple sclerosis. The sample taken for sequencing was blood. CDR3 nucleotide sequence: TGTGCCGGCAGACTGTCGGGGACAGTTAATCAGCCCCAGCATTTT. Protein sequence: CAGRLSGTVNQPQHF.